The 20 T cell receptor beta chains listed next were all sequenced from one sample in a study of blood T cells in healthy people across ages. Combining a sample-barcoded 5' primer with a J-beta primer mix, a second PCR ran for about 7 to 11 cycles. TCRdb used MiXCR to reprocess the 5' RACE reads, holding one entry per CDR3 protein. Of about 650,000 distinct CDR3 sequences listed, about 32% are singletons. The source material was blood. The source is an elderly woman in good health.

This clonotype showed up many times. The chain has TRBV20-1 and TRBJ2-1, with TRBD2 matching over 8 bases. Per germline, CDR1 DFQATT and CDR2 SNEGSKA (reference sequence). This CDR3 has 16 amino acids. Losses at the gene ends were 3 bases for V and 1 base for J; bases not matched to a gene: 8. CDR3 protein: CSARAGGADSYNEQFF. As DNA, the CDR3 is TGCAGTGCTAGGGCCGGGGGGGCTGATTCCTACAATGAGCAGTTCTTC.

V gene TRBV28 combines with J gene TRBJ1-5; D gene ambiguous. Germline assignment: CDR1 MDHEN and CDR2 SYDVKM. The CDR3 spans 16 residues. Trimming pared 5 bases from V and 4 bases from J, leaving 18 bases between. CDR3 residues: CASSPTDAARNQPQHF. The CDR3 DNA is TGTGCCAGCAGTCCCACGGACGCCGCGCGAAATCAGCCCCAGCATTTT.

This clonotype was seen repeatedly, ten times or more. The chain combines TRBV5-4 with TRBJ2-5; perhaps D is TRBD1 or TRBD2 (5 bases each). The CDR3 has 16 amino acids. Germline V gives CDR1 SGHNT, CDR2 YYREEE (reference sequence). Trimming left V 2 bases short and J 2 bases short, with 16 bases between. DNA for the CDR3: TGTGCCAGCAGCTTTTCGGGACGGATACAACAAGAGACCCAGTACTTC. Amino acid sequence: CASSFSGRIQQETQYF.

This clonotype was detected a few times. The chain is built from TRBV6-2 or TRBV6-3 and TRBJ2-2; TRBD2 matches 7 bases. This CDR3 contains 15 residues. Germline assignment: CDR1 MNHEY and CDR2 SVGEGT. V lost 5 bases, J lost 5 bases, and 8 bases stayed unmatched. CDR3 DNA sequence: TGTGCCAGCAGTCAGACTAGCAGGGCGACCGGGGAGCTGTTTTTT. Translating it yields CASSQTSRATGELFF.

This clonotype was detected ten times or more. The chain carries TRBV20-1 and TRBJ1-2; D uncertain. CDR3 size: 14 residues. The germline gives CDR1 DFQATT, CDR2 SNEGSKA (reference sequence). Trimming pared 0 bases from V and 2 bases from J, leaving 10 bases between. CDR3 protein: CSARDMTGNYGYTF. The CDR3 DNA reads TGCAGTGCTAGAGATATGACCGGGAACTATGGCTACACCTTC.

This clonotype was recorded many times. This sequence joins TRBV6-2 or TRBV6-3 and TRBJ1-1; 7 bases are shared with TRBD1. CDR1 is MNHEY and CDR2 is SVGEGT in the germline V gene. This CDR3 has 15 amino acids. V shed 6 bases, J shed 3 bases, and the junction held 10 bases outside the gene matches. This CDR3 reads CASRFYRGKDTEAFF. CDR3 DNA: TGTGCCAGCAGGTTCTACAGGGGAAAGGACACTGAAGCTTTCTTT.

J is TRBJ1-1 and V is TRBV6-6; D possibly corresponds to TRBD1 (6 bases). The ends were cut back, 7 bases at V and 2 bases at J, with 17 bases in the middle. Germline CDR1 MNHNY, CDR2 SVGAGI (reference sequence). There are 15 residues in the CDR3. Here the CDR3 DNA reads TGTGCCAGCACCCAAGGGGGGACCCAAAACACTGAAGCTTTCTTT. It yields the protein CASTQGGTQNTEAFF.

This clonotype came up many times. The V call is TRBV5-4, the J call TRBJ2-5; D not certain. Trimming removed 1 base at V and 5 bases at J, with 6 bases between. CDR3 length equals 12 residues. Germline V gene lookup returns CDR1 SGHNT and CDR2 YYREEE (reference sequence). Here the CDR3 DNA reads TGTGCCAGCAGCTTGCAGAAGGAGACCCAGTACTTC. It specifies CASSLQKETQYF.

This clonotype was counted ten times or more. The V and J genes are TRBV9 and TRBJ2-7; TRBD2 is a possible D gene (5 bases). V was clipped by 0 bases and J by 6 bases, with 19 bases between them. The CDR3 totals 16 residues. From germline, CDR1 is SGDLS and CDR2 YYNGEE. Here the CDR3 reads CASSVDGRSTTSEQYF. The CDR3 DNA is TGTGCCAGCAGCGTAGACGGCCGGTCGACAACTAGCGAGCAGTACTTC.

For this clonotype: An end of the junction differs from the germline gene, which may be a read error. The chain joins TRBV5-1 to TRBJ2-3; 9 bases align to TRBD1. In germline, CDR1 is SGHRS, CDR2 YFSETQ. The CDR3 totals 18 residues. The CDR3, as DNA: TGCGCCGGCAGCTTGAAGGGACAGGGAGTAGGGGGAGCAGATACGCAGTATTTT. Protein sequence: CAGSLKGQGVGGADTQYF.

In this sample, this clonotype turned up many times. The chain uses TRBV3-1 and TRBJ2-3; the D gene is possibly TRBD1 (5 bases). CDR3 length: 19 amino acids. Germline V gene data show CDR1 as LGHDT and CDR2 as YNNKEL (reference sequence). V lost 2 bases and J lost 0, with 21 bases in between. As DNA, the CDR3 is TGTGCCAGCAGCCAAAAAGCAGGTGACGACAGAGCTAGCACAGATACGCAGTATTTT. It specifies CASSQKAGDDRASTDTQYF.

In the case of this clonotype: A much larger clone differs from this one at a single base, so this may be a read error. CDR3 amino acids: CASSLQGREQFF. In DNA, the CDR3 is TGTGCCAGCAGTTTGCAGGGTCGTGAGCAGTTCTTC. The chain links TRBV6-6 to TRBJ2-1, with a weak D call TRBD1 (5 bases). Germline V gives CDR1 MNHNY, CDR2 SVGAGI (reference sequence). There are 12 residues in the CDR3. Trimming took 4 bases from V and 9 from J, leaving 10 bases between them.

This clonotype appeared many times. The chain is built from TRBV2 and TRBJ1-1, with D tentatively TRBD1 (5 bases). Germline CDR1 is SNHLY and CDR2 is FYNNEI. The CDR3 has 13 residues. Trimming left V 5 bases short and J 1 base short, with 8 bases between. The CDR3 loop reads CASSQQENTEAFF. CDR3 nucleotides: TGTGCCAGCAGTCAACAGGAGAACACTGAAGCTTTCTTT.

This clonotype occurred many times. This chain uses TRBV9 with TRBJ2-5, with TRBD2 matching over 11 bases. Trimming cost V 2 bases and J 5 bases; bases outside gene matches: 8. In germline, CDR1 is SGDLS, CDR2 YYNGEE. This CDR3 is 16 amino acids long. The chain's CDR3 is CASSVTSGGTQETQYF. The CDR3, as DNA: TGTGCCAGCAGCGTTACTAGCGGGGGAACTCAGGAGACCCAGTACTTC.

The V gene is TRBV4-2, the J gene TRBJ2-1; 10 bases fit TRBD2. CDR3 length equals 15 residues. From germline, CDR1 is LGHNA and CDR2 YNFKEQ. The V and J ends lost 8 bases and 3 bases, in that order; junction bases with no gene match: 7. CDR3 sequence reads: CASGNERGGYNEQFF. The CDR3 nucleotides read TGTGCCAGCGGAAATGAGCGGGGGGGCTACAATGAGCAGTTCTTC.

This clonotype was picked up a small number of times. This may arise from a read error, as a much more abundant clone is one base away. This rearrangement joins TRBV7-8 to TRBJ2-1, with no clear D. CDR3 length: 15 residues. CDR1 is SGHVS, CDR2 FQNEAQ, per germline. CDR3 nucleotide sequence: TGTGCCAGCAACTTAGTTTCTGGAGTTTACAATGAGCAGTTCTTC. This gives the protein CASNLVSGVYNEQFF.

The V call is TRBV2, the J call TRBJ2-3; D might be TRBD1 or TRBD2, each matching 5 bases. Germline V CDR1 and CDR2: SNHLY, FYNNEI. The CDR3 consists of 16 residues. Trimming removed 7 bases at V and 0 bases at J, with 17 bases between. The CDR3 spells CASTLRGATSTDTQYF. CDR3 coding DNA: TGTGCCAGCACTCTGAGGGGAGCGACTAGCACAGATACGCAGTATTTT. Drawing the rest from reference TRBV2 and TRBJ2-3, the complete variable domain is EPEVTQTPSHQVTQMGQEVILRCVPISNHLYFYWYRQILGQKVEFLVSFYNNEISEKSEIFDDQFSVERPDGSNFTLKIRSTKLEDSAMYFCASTLRGATSTDTQYFGPGTRLTVL.

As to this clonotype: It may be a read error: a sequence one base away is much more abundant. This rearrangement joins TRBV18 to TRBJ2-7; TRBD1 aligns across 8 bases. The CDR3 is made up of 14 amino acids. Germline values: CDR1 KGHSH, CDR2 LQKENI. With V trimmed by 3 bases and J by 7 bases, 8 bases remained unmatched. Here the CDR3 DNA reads TGTGCCAGCTCACCCCTGGACAGGGAAGGTGAGCAGTACTTC. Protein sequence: CASSPLDREGEQYF.

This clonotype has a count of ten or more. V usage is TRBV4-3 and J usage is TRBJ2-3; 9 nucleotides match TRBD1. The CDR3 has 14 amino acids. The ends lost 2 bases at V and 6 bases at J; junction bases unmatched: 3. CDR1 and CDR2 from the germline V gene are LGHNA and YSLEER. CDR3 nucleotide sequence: TGCGCCAGCAGCCAACGGACAGGGGTGGATACGCAGTATTTT. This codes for CASSQRTGVDTQYF.

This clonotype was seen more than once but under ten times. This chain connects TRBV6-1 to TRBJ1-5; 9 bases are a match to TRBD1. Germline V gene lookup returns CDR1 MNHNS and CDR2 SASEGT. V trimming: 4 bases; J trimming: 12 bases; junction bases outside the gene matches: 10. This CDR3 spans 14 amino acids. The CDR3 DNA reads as TGTGCCAGCAGTGTTGACAGGGGGTCCCCATACCAGCATTTT. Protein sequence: CASSVDRGSPYQHF.